Shown below are 10 T cell receptor beta chains from a single sample sequenced in a study of blood T cell repertoires in COVID-19. Clones were sequenced by immunoSEQ multiplex PCR, and TCRdb holds only the in-frame ones, with some missing. The data contain a few hundred thousand clones, around 92% of them singletons. The source material was PBMCs or T cells enriched from blood (not recorded which). Receptors originate from a woman in her sixties who had recovered from COVID-19.

The genes are TRBV5-1 and TRBJ1-5; TRBD1 is a possible D gene (5 bases). CDR1 is SGHRS and CDR2 is YFSETQ in the germline V gene. CDR3 length: 22 amino acids. With 7 bases removed from V and 0 bases from J, the gap between germline ends came to 35 bases. CDR3 in amino acids: CASQSFFRVATVTWVSNQPQHF. For the CDR3, the DNA is TGCGCCAGCCAATCCTTTTTCAGGGTCGCCACAGTAACGTGGGTTAGCAATCAGCCCCAGCATTTT. Using reference TRBV5-1 and TRBJ1-5 for the parts outside the CDR3, the full variable domain is KAGVTQTPRYLIKTRGQQVTLSCSPISGHRSVSWYQQTPGQGLQFLFEYFSETQRNKGNFPGRFSGRQFSNSRSEMNVSTLELGDSALYLCASQSFFRVATVTWVSNQPQHFGDGTRLSIL.

This rearrangement joins TRBV5-4 to TRBJ2-1, with D possibly matching TRBD2 (6 bases). The CDR3 runs to 16 residues. V was cut by 0 bases and J by 10 bases, with 20 bases left in between. Per the germline V gene, CDR1 is SGHNT and CDR2 is YYREEE (reference sequence). The CDR3 loop reads CASSLARWASVQEQFF. DNA for the CDR3: TGTGCCAGCAGCTTGGCCAGGTGGGCTAGCGTACAGGAGCAGTTCTTC.

In this sample, this clone turned up many times. The V gene is TRBV30, the J gene TRBJ1-3; 8 nucleotides agree with TRBD1. The CDR3 spans 18 residues. The germline V gene encodes CDR1 GTSNPN and CDR2 SVGIG (reference sequence). With 2 bases clipped from V and 3 bases from J, the junction kept 15 bases outside the gene matches. CDR3 loop: CAWSPPTGAATHGNTIYF. The CDR3 nucleotides read TGTGCCTGGAGTCCCCCGACAGGGGCAGCGACTCATGGAAACACCATATATTTT.

The V call is TRBV27, the J call TRBJ1-6, with TRBD1 matching 8 bases. The length of the CDR3 is 16 residues. Germline-derived CDR1 and CDR2 are MNHEY and SMNVEV (reference sequence). Unmatched junction bases numbered 8, after V lost 7 bases and J lost 3 bases. Written as DNA, the CDR3 is TGTGCCAGCACCACGACAGGGGCCGGCTATAATTCACCCCTCCACTTT. This gives the protein CASTTTGAGYNSPLHF.

V is TRBV10-1 and J is TRBJ2-7, with D possibly TRBD2 on 5 matching bases. Germline lookup yields CDR1 WNHNN and CDR2 SYGVQD (reference sequence). V was trimmed by 5 bases and J by 7 bases, leaving 15 bases between them. This CDR3 has 13 residues. The CDR3 spells CASSTRTLGEQYF. CDR3 in DNA: TGCGCCAGCAGTACACGGACTCTCGGGGAGCAGTACTTC.

The gene calls are TRBV18 and TRBJ2-7; 11 nucleotides match TRBD1. The CDR3 loop spans 15 amino acids. The J segment lost 1 base and the V segment lost 4 bases, leaving 3 bases of the junction unmatched. CDR1 and CDR2 (germline): KGHSH, LQKENI. The DNA of the CDR3 is TGTGCCAGCTCACAGGGACAGGGGGGGTCCTACGAGCAGTACTTC. Translation gives CASSQGQGGSYEQYF.

The chain joins TRBV4-2 to TRBJ2-7; D ambiguous. This CDR3 spans 14 amino acids. V was clipped by 1 base and J by 5 bases, with 12 bases between them. Germline CDR1 and CDR2: LGHNA and YNFKEQ. This CDR3 reads CASSQGPGLDEQYF. The DNA for the CDR3 is TGTGCCAGCAGCCAAGGGCCGGGTCTGGACGAGCAGTACTTC.

CDR3 sequence reads: CASSLNQGQGDQPQHF. Written as DNA, the CDR3 is TGTGCCAGCAGCTTAAATCAGGGACAGGGAGATCAGCCCCAGCATTTT. The chain joins TRBV11-1 to TRBJ1-5, with 9 positions matching TRBD1. The CDR3 runs 16 residues. The V gene's germline CDR1 is SGHAT and CDR2 FQDESV (reference sequence). The ends lost 2 bases at V and 5 bases at J; junction bases unmatched: 7.

The gene calls are TRBV30 and TRBJ1-2; D remains ambiguous. The CDR3 loop spans 15 amino acids. V was trimmed by 4 bases and J by 7 bases, leaving 22 bases between them. Looked up from germline, CDR1 is GTSNPN and CDR2 is SVGIG (reference sequence). This CDR3 is CAWTQLFPTNRGYTF. For the CDR3, the DNA is TGTGCCTGGACCCAACTATTTCCCACGAATCGTGGCTACACCTTC.

The rearrangement joins TRBV9 to TRBJ2-1, with TRBD2 matching 13 bases. This CDR3 region has 15 residues. CDR1 and CDR2 (germline): SGDLS, YYNGEE. V dropped 3 bases and J dropped 8; count of bases not matched to a gene: 5. The CDR3, as DNA: TGTGCCAGCAGCGAGGAGGGACTAGCGGGATATGAGCAGTTCTTC. This gives the protein CASSEEGLAGYEQFF.